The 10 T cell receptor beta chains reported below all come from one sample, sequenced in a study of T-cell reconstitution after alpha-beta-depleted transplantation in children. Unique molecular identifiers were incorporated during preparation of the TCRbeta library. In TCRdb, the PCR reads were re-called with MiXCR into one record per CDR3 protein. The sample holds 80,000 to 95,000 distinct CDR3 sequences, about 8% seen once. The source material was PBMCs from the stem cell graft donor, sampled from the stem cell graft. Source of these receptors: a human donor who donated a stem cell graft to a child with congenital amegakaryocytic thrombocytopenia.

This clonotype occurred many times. The CDR3 DNA sequence: TGCAGCGCCGGGACTAGCGGGTTCGGGGGGGATACGCAGTATTTT. It yields the protein CSAGTSGFGGDTQYF. J is TRBJ2-3 and V is TRBV29-1, with TRBD2 matching 12 bases. Germline V gives CDR1 SQVTM, CDR2 ANQGSEA. The CDR3 length is 15 residues. The junction had 11 bases not matched to a gene; V was cut back by 7 bases and J by 6 bases.

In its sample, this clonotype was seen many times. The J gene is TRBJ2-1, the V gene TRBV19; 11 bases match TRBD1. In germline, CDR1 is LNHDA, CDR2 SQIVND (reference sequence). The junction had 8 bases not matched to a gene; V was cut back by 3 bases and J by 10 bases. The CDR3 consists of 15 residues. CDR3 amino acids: CASSIPGQGVGEQFF. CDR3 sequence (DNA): TGTGCCAGTAGTATCCCGGGACAGGGGGTTGGCGAGCAGTTCTTC.

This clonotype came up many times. CDR3 sequence reads: CASSQGQGARWTEAFF. The CDR3 region has the DNA TGCGCCAGCAGCCAAGGACAGGGGGCGCGGTGGACTGAAGCTTTCTTT. The rearrangement links TRBV4-1 to TRBJ1-1; 10 bases match TRBD1. This CDR3 comprises 16 residues. V lost 1 base, J lost 5 bases, and 7 bases stayed unmatched. Germline assignment: CDR1 MGHRA and CDR2 YSYEKL.

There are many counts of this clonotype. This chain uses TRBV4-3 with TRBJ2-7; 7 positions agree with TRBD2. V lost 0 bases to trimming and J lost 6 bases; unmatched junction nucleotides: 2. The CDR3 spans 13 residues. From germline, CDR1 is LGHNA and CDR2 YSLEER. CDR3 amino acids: CASSQEGGSEQYF. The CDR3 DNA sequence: TGCGCCAGCAGCCAAGAGGGGGGGTCCGAGCAGTACTTC.

CDR3 residues: CASSHGLAETQYF. In DNA form, the CDR3 reads TGTGCCAGCAGCCATGGACTAGCGGAGACCCAGTACTTC. This rearrangement joins TRBV7-7 to TRBJ2-5; the match to TRBD2 covers 9 bases. V trimming: 5 bases; J trimming: 5 bases; junction bases outside the gene matches: 3. This CDR3 is built from 13 residues. CDR1 and CDR2 from the germline V gene are SSHAT and FNYEAQ (reference sequence).

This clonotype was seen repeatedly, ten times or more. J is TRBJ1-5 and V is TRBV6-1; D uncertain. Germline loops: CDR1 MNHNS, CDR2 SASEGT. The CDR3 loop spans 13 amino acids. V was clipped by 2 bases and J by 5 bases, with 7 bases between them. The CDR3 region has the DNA TGTGCCAGCAGTGAACGGTGGGATCAGCCCCAGCATTTT. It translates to CASSERWDQPQHF.

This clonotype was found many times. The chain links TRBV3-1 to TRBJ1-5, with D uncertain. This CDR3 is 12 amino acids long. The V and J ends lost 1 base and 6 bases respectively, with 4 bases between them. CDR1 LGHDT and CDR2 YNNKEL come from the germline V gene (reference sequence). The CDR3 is CASSQGTQPQHF. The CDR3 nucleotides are TGTGCCAGCAGCCAAGGGACTCAGCCCCAGCATTTT.

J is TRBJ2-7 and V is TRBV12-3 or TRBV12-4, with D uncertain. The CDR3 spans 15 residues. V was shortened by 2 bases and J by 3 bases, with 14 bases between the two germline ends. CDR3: CASSLSGPLNYEQYF. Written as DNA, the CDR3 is TGTGCCAGCAGTTTATCGGGCCCTCTTAACTACGAGCAGTACTTC.

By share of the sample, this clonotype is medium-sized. CDR3 amino acids: CSVSTGTGANVLTF. Written as DNA, the CDR3 is TGCAGCGTTTCAACAGGGACTGGGGCCAACGTCCTGACTTTC. The chain is built from TRBV29-1 and TRBJ2-6, with D tentatively TRBD1 (6 bases). The CDR3 consists of 14 residues. Trimming left V 5 bases short and J 2 bases short, with 10 bases between. The germline CDR1 and CDR2 sequences are SQVTM and ANQGSEA.

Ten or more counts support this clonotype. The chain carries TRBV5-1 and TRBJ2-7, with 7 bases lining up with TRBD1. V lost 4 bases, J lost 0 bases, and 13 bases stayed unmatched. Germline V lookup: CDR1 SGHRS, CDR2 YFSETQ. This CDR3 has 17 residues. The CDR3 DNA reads TGCGCCAGCAGCCTGACCATGGGACAGACCTACTCCTACGAGCAGTACTTC. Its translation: CASSLTMGQTYSYEQYF. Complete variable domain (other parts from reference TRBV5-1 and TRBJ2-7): KAGVTQTPRYLIKTRGQQVTLSCSPISGHRSVSWYQQTPGQGLQFLFEYFSETQRNKGNFPGRFSGRQFSNSRSEMNVSTLELGDSALYLCASSLTMGQTYSYEQYFGPGTRLTVT.